This T cell receptor (beta chain) emerged from a study of T cell clonality in common variable immunodeficiency. General study points: Compared with controls, CVID subjects had fewer shared TCRbeta clones. Links between repertoire features and CVID complications were heterogeneity-limited. The cause of increased CVID clonality remains unclear without subpopulation sequencing.

Clones were sequenced by immunoSEQ multiplex PCR, and TCRdb holds only the in-frame ones, with some missing. The sample is made up of about 35,000 clones, none counted only once. V gave up 6 bases and J gave up 1 base; unmatched junction bases: 8. The CDR3 is made up of 15 amino acids. Germline loops: CDR1 MNHEY, CDR2 SVGEGT. This clone appeared many times. Its target is not known. The DNA ends 3 residues before the CDR3 does, and the rest of the CDR3 is filled in from the germline J gene. This chain connects TRBV6-2 or TRBV6-3 to TRBJ2-7; 8 bases fit TRBD2. Sequenced material: peripheral blood mononuclear cells. This receptor was identified in a person aged 18 to 75 in good health. CDR3 sequence: CASSPSSGRSYEQYF. The part of the CDR3 DNA that was read is TGTGCCAGCAGCCCCTCCAGCGGGAGATCCTACGAG.